This TCR beta chain was observed in a study of beta chain features in type 1 diabetes. Study-wide findings and caveats: Cells carrying high TCR expression could end up over-represented when cDNA is sequenced.

The entirety of the isolated RNA underwent reverse transcription, so expressed TCRB transcripts were sequenced. Measured with immunoSEQ multiplex PCR; TCRdb has only the in-frame clones, and not every one. The profile shows 400,000 to 550,000 clones, approximately 10% of them singletons. Sorted populations were all over 95% pure. This clone was seen only a few times. Its antigen is not known. Trimming shortened V by 1 base and J by 8 bases, and 12 bases separated the two germline ends. CDR3 length: 14 residues. Germline CDR1 reads MGHDK; CDR2 reads SYGVNS. The gene calls are TRBV25-1 and TRBJ2-4, with a weak D call TRBD2 (6 bases). The clonotype comes from a woman between 18 and 29 years old in good health. Sequences were obtained from naive CD4+ T cells from blood. Here the CDR3 reads CASSELGTVDIQYF. The CDR3 DNA follows: TGTGCCAGCAGTGAATTAGGGACTGTTGACATTCAGTACTTC.